This TCR beta chain is from a study of blood T cell repertoires in COVID-19. Study overall: PBMCs, B-cell-depleted T cells, or T cells provided the cDNA or gDNA that made up the material.

The ends lost 7 bases at V and 7 bases at J; junction bases unmatched: 12. The germline V gene has CDR1 SQVTM and CDR2 ANQGSEA. The CDR3 extends over 13 amino acids. The assay was immunoSEQ multiplex PCR, and TCRdb's table has in-frame clones only and misses some. The table includes roughly 79,000 clones, about 87% detected once. Sequenced: peripheral blood. This chain links TRBV29-1 with TRBJ1-2; 7 nucleotides align to TRBD1. This receptor was identified in a woman in her forties or fifties with acute or convalescent COVID-19. CDR3 loop: CSDRKTGLGGYTF. DNA of the CDR3: TGCAGCGACCGAAAGACAGGGTTGGGTGGCTACACCTTC. Variable domain in full (rest from reference TRBV29-1 and TRBJ1-2): SAVISQKPSRDICQRGTSLTIQCQVDSQVTMMFWYRQQPGQSLTLIATANQGSEATYESGFVIDKFPISRPNLTFSTLTVSNMSPEDSSIYLCSDRKTGLGGYTFGSGTRLTVV.